These T cell receptor beta chains were read from a single sample in a study of cytomegalovirus exposure and HLA in healthy donors. Measured with immunoSEQ multiplex PCR; TCRdb has only the in-frame clones, and not every one. This table has just over 150,000 clones, around four fifths appearing once. Sample: PBMCs. These receptors were taken from a woman in her thirties in good health and CMV-seronegative. CDR3s include the opening cysteine and the closing phenylalanine or tryptophan. A D gene is named only where the DNA matches it firmly. Some rows mark clone size as missing; the rest say once, few, many or name a class of expanded clone.

J,size,D,V,CDR3,DNA
TRBJ2-1,few,-,TRBV20-1,CSARYRGQQFF,TGCAGTGCTAGATATAGAGGCCAGCAGTTCTTC
TRBJ2-5,-,-,TRBV4-1,CASSQAQGMETQYF,TGCGCCAGCAGCCAAGCCCAGGGTATGGAGACCCAGTACTTC
TRBJ1-1,-,TRBD1,TRBV2,CASRSGQGMNTEAFF,TGTGCCAGCAGGTCGGGACAGGGAATGAACACTGAAGCTTTCTTT
TRBJ1-1,once,-,TRBV30,CAWSAPGLRNTEAFF,TGTGCCTGGAGTGCCCCAGGACTACGGAACACTGAAGCTTTCTTT
TRBJ2-2,-,-,TRBV29-1,CSVIGNTGELFF,TGCAGCGTCATCGGGAACACCGGGGAGCTGTTTTTT
TRBJ1-3,-,-,TRBV2,CASSVLNTIYF,TGTGCCAGCAGTGTCTTAAACACCATATATTTT
TRBJ2-1,-,-,TRBV5-1,CASSQNRGGIYNEQFF,TGCGCCAGCAGCCAAAACAGGGGGGGAATATACAATGAGCAGTTCTTC
TRBJ2-7,-,-,TRBV6-5,CASSYSGASSYEQYF,TGTGCCAGCAGTTACTCGGGAGCGAGCTCCTACGAGCAGTACTTC
TRBJ2-1,-,TRBD2,TRBV28,CASSNVAGGPNEQFF,TGTGCCAGCAGTAATGTTGCGGGGGGGCCGAATGAGCAGTTCTTC
TRBJ1-6,-,-,TRBV6-1,CASRLIGVSLSPLHF,TGTGCCAGCAGATTGATAGGGGTGTCCCTTTCACCCCTCCACTTT
TRBJ1-2,-,TRBD1,TRBV6-5,CASSYSLGTGYGYTF,TGTGCCAGCAGTTACTCGTTAGGGACAGGCTATGGCTACACCTTC
TRBJ2-7,-,-,TRBV28,CASSLSSRGEQYF,TGTGCCAGCAGTTTGAGTTCCAGGGGCGAGCAGTACTTC
TRBJ1-1,-,-,TRBV5-1,CASSLVPGGLRNTEAFF,TGCGCCAGCAGCTTGGTCCCTGGGGGCCTCAGGAACACTGAAGCTTTCTTT
TRBJ1-1,once,TRBD1,TRBV6-4,CASTRTGDVTEAFF,TGTGCCAGCACCCGTACAGGGGATGTCACTGAAGCTTTCTTT